Below, 6 T cell receptor beta chains from the same sample are listed, as sequenced in a study of blood T cells in healthy people across ages. Alongside a J-beta primer mix, a sample-barcoded 5' primer served in a second PCR lasting roughly 7 to 11 cycles. From the 5' RACE reads, TCRdb called clonotypes with MiXCR, one entry per CDR3 protein. Of some 790,000 distinct CDR3 sequences in the sample, 25% to 30% were seen once. Sequencing was done on a sample of blood. The receptors originated from a woman at least 80 years old in good health.

Comments on this clonotype: Since a much larger clone is just one base distant, this may be a read error. The rearrangement joins TRBV7-2 to TRBJ2-4, with TRBD1 matching 10 bases. The CDR3 contains 17 residues. J gave up 1 base and V 5 bases, and 8 bases lay outside the gene matches. Germline V gives CDR1 SGHTA, CDR2 FQGNSA. CDR3 in DNA: TGTGCCAGCAGCCTGGACAGGGGGATATTGGCCAAAAACATTCAGTACTTC. Translated, it gives CASSLDRGILAKNIQYF.

The chain combines TRBV28 with TRBJ2-5; TRBD2 matches 10 bases. The CDR3 consists of 17 residues. CDR1 and CDR2 (germline): MDHEN, SYDVKM. The V segment lost 3 bases and the J segment 7 bases; nucleotides outside the gene matches: 14. CDR3 protein: CASSFLLEAGGFVTQYF. CDR3 coding DNA: TGTGCCAGCAGTTTCCTTCTAGAAGCGGGGGGGTTTGTGACCCAGTACTTC.

In the case of this clonotype: This may stem from a read error, because a much larger clone lies one nucleotide away. The rearrangement links TRBV20-1 to TRBJ2-1; TRBD2 might be the D (7 bases). The end of the DNA aligns better with TRBJ2-7, so the J call may be wrong. Looked up from germline, CDR1 is DFQATT and CDR2 is SNEGSKA (reference sequence). The CDR3 extends over 14 amino acids. CDR3 residues: CSARAGARHNEQYF. CDR3 sequence (DNA): TGCAGTGCTAGGGCGGGGGCCCGTCACAATGAGCAGTACTTC.

Worth noting for this clonotype: Because the CDR3 is missing its conserved closing phenylalanine or tryptophan, this is likely a read error. The chain uses TRBV7-9 and TRBJ1-2; 8 bases map to TRBD1. There are 14 residues in the CDR3. CDR1 is SEHNR and CDR2 is FQNEAQ in the germline V gene (reference sequence). Trimming removed 2 bases from V and 4 bases from J; junction bases left unmatched: 3. The CDR3 DNA follows: TGTGCCAGCAGCTTACTGGACAGGGCCTATGGCTACACCCTC. Translating it yields CASSLLDRAYGYTL.

The gene calls are TRBV6-4 and TRBJ2-2, with 14 bases that match TRBD2. This CDR3 has 17 amino acids. V gave up 5 bases and J gave up 0 bases; unmatched junction bases: 2. Germline V gene lookup returns CDR1 MRHNA and CDR2 SNTAGT. CDR3 sequence: CASSRTSGGTNTGELFF. Written as DNA, the CDR3 is TGTGCCAGCAGTCGGACTAGCGGGGGGACGAACACCGGGGAGCTGTTTTTT.

Details on this clonotype: A much larger clone is a single base away; this may be a read error. V usage is TRBV14 and J usage is TRBJ2-6, with D hard to call. V was trimmed by 0 bases and J by 0 bases, leaving 9 bases between them. Germline V gene sequence: CDR1 SGHDN, CDR2 FVKESK. The CDR3 consists of 17 residues. CDR3 amino acids: CASSQDRLLSGANVLTF. CDR3 in DNA: TGTGCCAGCAGCCAAGATAGGCTCCTCTCTGGGGCCAACGTCCTGACTTTC.